This T cell receptor beta chain was recovered during a study of T-cell memory formation after mild COVID-19. At the level of the study: TCR clusters were largely donor specific. Overall study findings and caveats: Within pre-infection memory, some responding clones were found, suggesting cross-reactive memory joined. The study found balanced CD4/CD8 in clones contracting day 15 to 85 and a CD4+ lean in later expanders.

On this clonotype: No antigen is known for it.

V shed 2 bases, J shed 2 bases, and the junction held 10 bases outside the gene matches. Germline CDR1 reads SGHDT; CDR2 reads YYEEEE. The CDR3 contains 18 residues. In TCRdb, the 5' RACE reads were re-called with MiXCR into one record per CDR3 protein. The profile shows 250,000 to 400,000 distinct CDR3 sequences, 13% to 15% of them singletons. Specimen: PBMCs or a T cell subset sorted from them (not recorded which). The clonotype was recovered from a young man who had mild COVID-19 (a few samples of this study predate the infection). Cell type and time point are not known. The V call is TRBV5-6, the J call TRBJ1-4, with TRBD1 matching 9 bases. CDR3: CASSFAYRGPWTNEKLFF. CDR3 sequence (DNA): TGTGCCAGCAGCTTCGCATACAGGGGGCCTTGGACTAATGAAAAACTGTTTTTT.